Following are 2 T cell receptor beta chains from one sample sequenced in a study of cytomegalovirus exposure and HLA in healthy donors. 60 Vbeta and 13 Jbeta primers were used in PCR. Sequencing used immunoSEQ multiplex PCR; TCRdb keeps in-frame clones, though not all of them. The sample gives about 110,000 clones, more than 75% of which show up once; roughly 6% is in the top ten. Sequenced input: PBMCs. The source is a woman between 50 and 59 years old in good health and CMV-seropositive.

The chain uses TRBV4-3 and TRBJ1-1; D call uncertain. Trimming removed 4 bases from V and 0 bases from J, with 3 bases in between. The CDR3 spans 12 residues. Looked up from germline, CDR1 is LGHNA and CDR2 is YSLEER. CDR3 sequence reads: CASSRLNTEAFF. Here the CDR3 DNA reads TGCGCCAGCAGCCGGCTGAACACTGAAGCTTTCTTT.

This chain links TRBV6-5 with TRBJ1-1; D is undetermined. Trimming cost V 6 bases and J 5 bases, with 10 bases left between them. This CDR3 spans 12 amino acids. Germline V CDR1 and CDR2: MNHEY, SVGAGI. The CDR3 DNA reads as TGTGCCAGCAGGGAGGGATGGACTGAAGCTTTCTTT. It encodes CASREGWTEAFF.